The clone carrying this TCR beta chain was seen only a few times. Its specificity is unknown. The V end was cut by 6 bases, the J end by 1 base, with 9 bases between. CDR1 is SGHAT and CDR2 is FQNNGV in the germline V gene. The CDR3 loop spans 14 amino acids. This record belongs to a study of T cells after yellow fever vaccination. Study information: Each low-cell-number fraction was prepared by means of SMART-Seq v4 Ultra Low Input.

Study findings and constraints: Primary-vaccination clones mostly resurfaced post-booster (around 95% CD4, just under 90% CD8). Abundant contaminating clonotypes from the bulk population could appear in FACS-sorted repertoires.

Universal primer sites and UMIs were introduced during 5'RACE template-switching synthesis of TCR cDNA. TCRdb independently ran MiXCR on the 5' RACE reads; one entry per CDR3 protein. The sample records some 300,000 distinct CDR3 sequences, approximately 8% being singletons. The chain uses TRBV11-2 and TRBJ2-2, with unresolved D. This specimen consisted of PBMCs, obtained roughly seven weeks after the first yellow fever vaccination. The clonotype originates from a man aged 18 to 29 who received the YFV17D yellow fever vaccine. This chain's CDR3 is CASSSLLNTGELFF. CDR3 coding DNA: TGTGCCAGCAGTTCTCTTTTGAACACCGGGGAGCTGTTTTTT. Drawing the rest from reference TRBV11-2 and TRBJ2-2, the complete variable domain is EAGVAQSPRYKIIEKRQSVAFWCNPISGHATLYWYQQILGQGPKLLIQFQNNGVVDDSQLPKDRFSAERLKGVDSTLKIQPAKLEDSAVYLCASSSLLNTGELFFGEGSRLTVL.